One and the same sample provided the 29 T cell receptor beta chains below, sequenced in a study of Ad26.COV2.S vaccination and SARS-CoV-2 variants. Clones were sequenced by immunoSEQ multiplex PCR, and TCRdb holds only the in-frame ones, with some missing. This table has about 680,000 clones, roughly 90% appearing once. The sample's treatment: 15 to 20 received Ad26.COV2.S at low or high dose, single or two shots; roughly five received placebo; per-sample allocation not given. The samples date from day 63 after the first vaccine or placebo injection. This specimen consisted of peripheral blood, obtained in a trial of Ad26.COV2.S vaccine versus placebo. The receptors here all came from a person aged 18 to 59 who received the Ad26.COV2.S COVID-19 vaccine or a placebo.

Note on this clone: This sample also contains other DNA sequences that code for the same CDR3. V gene TRBV19 combines with J gene TRBJ2-3; D is uncertain. V lost 3 bases and J lost 3, with 4 bases in between. From germline, CDR1 is LNHDA and CDR2 SQIVND (reference sequence). The CDR3 is 12 amino acids. The CDR3 here is CASSIETDTQYF. In DNA, the CDR3 is TGTGCCAGTAGTATTGAAACAGATACGCAGTATTTT. Full variable domain (missing parts from reference TRBV19 and TRBJ2-3): DGGITQSPKYLFRKEGQNVTLSCEQNLNHDAMYWYRQDPGQGLRLIYYSQIVNDFQKGDIAEGYSVSREKKESFPLTVTSAQKNPTAFYLCASSIETDTQYFGPGTRLTVL.

The chain has TRBV7-9 and TRBJ2-7; D not certain. The V end lost 2 bases, the J end lost 0 bases, and 17 bases lay between the germline ends. CDR3 length equals 17 residues. Looked up from germline, CDR1 is SEHNR and CDR2 is FQNEAQ (reference sequence). The DNA of the CDR3 is TGTGCCAGCAGCTTAATGTCGTCGGAGCCCTTCTCCTACGAGCAGTACTTC. Protein product: CASSLMSSEPFSYEQYF.

In DNA, the CDR3 is TGCGCCAGCAGCAGAGCGGGGGGGCTATACAATGAGCAGTTCTTC. It encodes CASSRAGGLYNEQFF. The rearrangement joins TRBV5-1 to TRBJ2-1; 10 nucleotides match TRBD2. This CDR3 region has 15 residues. The V gene's germline CDR1 is SGHRS and CDR2 YFSETQ. Trimming removed 4 bases from V and 4 bases from J; junction bases left unmatched: 5.

This clone is a singleton in its sample. The chain employs TRBV30 and TRBJ2-7; D might be TRBD1 (5 bases). With 0 bases removed from V and 2 bases from J, the gap between germline ends came to 14 bases. Germline-derived CDR1 and CDR2 are GTSNPN and SVGIG (reference sequence). CDR3 length: 15 residues. The CDR3 region has the DNA TGTGCCTGGAGTGTAGGGGCAGTTTCTCCCTACGAGCAGTACTTC. Translated: CAWSVGAVSPYEQYF.

This clone showed up just once. This CDR3 is also generated by other DNA sequences in the sample. This rearrangement joins TRBV3-1 (or the pseudogene TRBV3-2) to TRBJ2-1, with 11 positions matching TRBD2. Unmatched junction bases numbered 3, after V lost 4 bases and J lost 4 bases. Germline-derived CDR1 and CDR2 are LGHDT and YNNKEL (reference sequence). This CDR3 has 15 residues. This chain's CDR3 is CASSPGLAEYNEQFF. Written as DNA, the CDR3 is TGTGCCAGCAGCCCGGGACTAGCGGAGTACAATGAGCAGTTCTTC.

This clone was found a few times. This chain connects TRBV25-1 to TRBJ1-6, with 8 bases lining up with TRBD1. Germline CDR1 reads MGHDK; CDR2 reads SYGVNS. V was pared by 6 bases and J by 4 bases, with 8 bases of the junction left unmatched. The CDR3 loop spans 16 amino acids. The CDR3 DNA is TGTGCCAGCAGGCAGACAGGGGAAGGTTATAATTCACCCCTCCACTTT. It encodes CASRQTGEGYNSPLHF.

The chain combines TRBV2 with TRBJ1-2; tentative D call: TRBD1 (6 bases). CDR1 is SNHLY and CDR2 is FYNNEI in the germline V gene. The germline V and J ends were trimmed by 4 bases and 1 base, with 7 bases remaining between them. The CDR3 consists of 13 residues. The CDR3, as DNA: TGTGCCAGCAGTGTACAGGGTAACTATGGCTACACCTTC. Its protein product is CASSVQGNYGYTF.

The rearrangement joins TRBV4-2 to TRBJ2-7; TRBD2 might be the D (5 bases). Germline-derived CDR1 and CDR2 are LGHNA and YNFKEQ. The CDR3 is 18 amino acids. The germline V and J ends were trimmed by 1 base and 0 bases, with 19 bases remaining between them. DNA of the CDR3: TGTGCCAGCAGCCAAGCCCTACCGGGGAGCGTATCCTCCTACGAGCAGTACTTC. Amino acids: CASSQALPGSVSSYEQYF.

The J gene is TRBJ2-4, the V gene TRBV6-2 or TRBV6-3; 7 nucleotides align to TRBD2. This CDR3 is 15 amino acids long. Germline V gene data show CDR1 as MNHEY and CDR2 as SVGEGT. J was trimmed by 7 bases and V by 5 bases; bases with no gene match: 11. CDR3 DNA sequence: TGTGCCAGCAGTCCCTCGGGGGGACGAGGGAACATTCAGTACTTC. Translation gives CASSPSGGRGNIQYF.

The count of this clone is one. This chain joins TRBV30 and TRBJ2-1, with a tentative D call TRBD2 (6 bases). V dropped 8 bases and J dropped 7 bases, with 21 bases sitting between them. The CDR3 is made up of 14 amino acids. In germline, CDR1 is GTSNPN, CDR2 SVGIG (reference sequence). The CDR3 spells CAGRTPGTSNEQFF. CDR3 DNA sequence: TGTGCCGGCCGTACGCCCGGGACTTCGAATGAGCAGTTCTTC.

The V gene is TRBV5-4, the J gene TRBJ1-2, with D uncertain. Trimming cost V 2 bases and J 0 bases, with 11 bases left between them. The CDR3 has 15 residues. Germline V gene data show CDR1 as SGHNT and CDR2 as YYREEE (reference sequence). In nucleotides, the CDR3 is TGTGCCAGCAGCTTTACCATGGGCTCTAACTATGGCTACACCTTC. Residues: CASSFTMGSNYGYTF.

The chain links TRBV5-4 to TRBJ2-7; D remains unclear. CDR1 and CDR2 (germline): SGHNT, YYREEE (reference sequence). Trimming shortened V by 0 bases and J by 1 base, and 11 bases separated the two germline ends. This CDR3 is 15 amino acids long. CDR3 residues: CASSLGGRASYEQYF. CDR3 nucleotides: TGTGCCAGCAGCTTGGGCGGACGGGCTTCCTACGAGCAGTACTTC.

The V call is TRBV5-4, the J call TRBJ2-6, with 11 bases identical to TRBD2. Germline CDR1 SGHNT, CDR2 YYREEE (reference sequence). The CDR3 loop spans 17 amino acids. With V trimmed by 5 bases and J by 0 bases, 4 bases remained unmatched. The CDR3 here is CASSPSGGSSGANVLTF. The CDR3 nucleotides are TGTGCCAGCAGTCCTAGCGGGGGGAGCTCTGGGGCCAACGTCCTGACTTTC. Supplemented by reference TRBV5-4 and TRBJ2-6, the full variable domain reads ETGVTQSPTHLIKTRGQQVTLRCSSQSGHNTVSWYQQALGQGPQFIFQYYREEENGRGNFPPRFSGLQFPNYSSELNVNALELDDSALYLCASSPSGGSSGANVLTFGAGSRLTVL.

Worth noting for this clone: This sample includes further DNA sequences coding for the same CDR3. The J gene is TRBJ1-2, the V gene TRBV5-5; 8 nucleotides line up with TRBD1. This CDR3 contains 15 residues. The germline gives CDR1 SGHKS, CDR2 YYEKEE (reference sequence). V shed 4 bases, J shed 0 bases, and the junction held 5 bases outside the gene matches. The CDR3 is CASSPGQGPNYGYTF. The CDR3 DNA reads TGTGCCAGCAGCCCCGGACAGGGACCTAACTATGGCTACACCTTC.

The chain recombines TRBV18 with TRBJ2-5; D might be TRBD1 or TRBD2, each matching 5 bases. This CDR3 has 15 residues. The germline gives CDR1 KGHSH, CDR2 LQKENI. Trimming removed 3 bases at V and 1 base at J, with 12 bases between. The CDR3, as DNA: TGTGCCAGCTCACCCCAGGGAGAGGGCCAAGAGACCCAGTACTTC. Translation gives CASSPQGEGQETQYF.

This sequence joins TRBV23-1 and TRBJ1-2; D unclear. TRBV23-1 falls under the ORF class, with uncertain function. V was pared by 6 bases and J by 4 bases, with 3 bases between. The CDR3 consists of 10 residues. The CDR3 loop reads CASRLYGYTF. In nucleotides, the CDR3 is TGCGCCAGCAGGCTCTATGGCTACACCTTC.

About this clone itself: The same CDR3 can be traced to other DNA sequences in this sample. This chain connects TRBV7-9 to TRBJ2-7; no clear D gene. Per germline, CDR1 SEHNR and CDR2 FQNEAQ (reference sequence). Between the trimmed V and J ends, which lost 5 bases and 3 bases, there was a span of 8 bases. The CDR3 is made up of 12 amino acids. CDR3 nucleotides: TGTGCCAGCAGCCGACAAAACTACGAGCAGTACTTC. Residues: CASSRQNYEQYF.

This clone has just one count. The gene calls are TRBV18 and TRBJ1-1, with D possibly TRBD1 on 5 matching bases. The germline CDR1 and CDR2 sequences are KGHSH and LQKENI. V was trimmed by 0 bases and J by 1 base, leaving 9 bases between them. The CDR3 totals 15 residues. DNA of the CDR3: TGTGCCAGCTCACCACCTCTGGGGGAGAACACTGAAGCTTTCTTT. Amino acid sequence: CASSPPLGENTEAFF.

The V gene is TRBV6-6, the J gene TRBJ2-5; no firm D call. CDR1 and CDR2 (germline): MNHNY, SVGAGI (reference sequence). V was shortened by 10 bases and J by 4 bases, with 4 bases between the two germline ends. This CDR3 contains 9 residues. The CDR3 reads CATGETQYF. Written as DNA, the CDR3 is TGTGCCACCGGAGAGACCCAGTACTTC.

The rearrangement links TRBV19 to TRBJ2-2; D gene ambiguous. The CDR3 is made up of 14 amino acids. Germline V gives CDR1 LNHDA, CDR2 SQIVND (reference sequence). V was pared by 5 bases and J by 0 bases, with 7 bases between. This CDR3 reads CASSSQSNTGELFF. In DNA form, the CDR3 reads TGTGCCAGTAGTTCCCAGTCGAACACCGGGGAGCTGTTTTTT.

This clone was found a few times. The chain combines TRBV13 with TRBJ2-7; D is uncertain. CDR1 is PRHDT, CDR2 FYEKMQ, per germline (reference sequence). V was shortened by 5 bases and J by 0 bases, with 14 bases between the two germline ends. This CDR3 comprises 15 residues. This CDR3 reads CASSPSFDNSYEQYF. DNA of the CDR3: TGTGCCAGCAGCCCGTCGTTCGATAACTCCTACGAGCAGTACTTC.

J is TRBJ1-4 and V is TRBV6-5; 8 nucleotides match TRBD1. Germline V CDR1 and CDR2: MNHEY, SVGAGI. The CDR3 has 16 residues. V trimming: 2 bases; J trimming: 6 bases; junction bases outside the gene matches: 8. The CDR3 sequence is CASSYPRQGRDEKLFF. The DNA for the CDR3 is TGTGCCAGCAGTTACCCCAGACAGGGGAGGGATGAAAAACTGTTTTTT.

The chain combines TRBV30 with TRBJ1-4; TRBD1 matches at 8 bases. Germline CDR1 is GTSNPN and CDR2 is SVGIG (reference sequence). The V and J ends lost 5 bases and 5 bases, in that order; junction bases with no gene match: 10. This CDR3 has 15 amino acids. CDR3 nucleotides: TGTGCCTGGGGGGTAGGGGACAGGAAGAATGAAAAACTGTTTTTT. It yields the protein CAWGVGDRKNEKLFF.

V and J are TRBV11-2 and TRBJ2-7; no clear D. Trimming left V 1 base short and J 9 bases short, with 16 bases between. The germline V gene has CDR1 SGHAT and CDR2 FQNNGV. The CDR3 totals 14 residues. The CDR3 reads CASSLVGQALGQYF. For the CDR3, the DNA is TGTGCCAGCAGCTTAGTAGGTCAGGCCCTTGGGCAGTACTTC. Based on the CDR3 plus reference TRBV11-2 and TRBJ2-7, the full variable domain is EAGVAQSPRYKIIEKRQSVAFWCNPISGHATLYWYQQILGQGPKLLIQFQNNGVVDDSQLPKDRFSAERLKGVDSTLKIQPAKLEDSAVYLCASSLVGQALGQYFGPGTRLTVT.

This chain connects TRBV5-1 to TRBJ2-5; the D gene is possibly TRBD2 (6 bases). Germline lookup yields CDR1 SGHRS and CDR2 YFSETQ. Trimming removed 7 bases at V and 2 bases at J, with 15 bases between. The CDR3 has 14 residues. The CDR3 spells CASSPLATQETQYF. CDR3 nucleotide sequence: TGCGCCAGCTCCCCGCTAGCGACACAAGAGACCCAGTACTTC. The full variable domain, its missing parts supplied by reference TRBV5-1 and TRBJ2-5, is KAGVTQTPRYLIKTRGQQVTLSCSPISGHRSVSWYQQTPGQGLQFLFEYFSETQRNKGNFPGRFSGRQFSNSRSEMNVSTLELGDSALYLCASSPLATQETQYFGPGTRLLVL.

J is TRBJ2-5 and V is TRBV11-2; 13 nucleotides align to TRBD2. Losses at the gene ends were 8 bases for V and 4 bases for J; bases not matched to a gene: 1. This CDR3 contains 13 residues. The V gene's germline CDR1 is SGHAT and CDR2 FQNNGV. This chain's CDR3 is CASGLAGAETQYF. The CDR3 bases are TGTGCCAGCGGACTAGCGGGAGCAGAGACCCAGTACTTC.

V gene TRBV11-2 combines with J gene TRBJ2-2; TRBD2 agrees at 7 bases. The ends lost 5 bases at V and 0 bases at J; junction bases unmatched: 9. CDR3 length: 17 residues. Germline V gene lookup returns CDR1 SGHAT and CDR2 FQNNGV. The DNA of the CDR3 is TGTGCCAGCAGCCCGGGGGGAGGGACCGCGAACACCGGGGAGCTGTTTTTT. Amino acid sequence: CASSPGGGTANTGELFF.

This clone was counted a single time. The chain links TRBV5-6 to TRBJ2-5; D gene unclear. V was clipped by 1 base and J by 2 bases, with 6 bases between them. The CDR3 is 13 amino acids. Germline-derived CDR1 and CDR2 are SGHDT and YYEEEE. In nucleotides, the CDR3 is TGTGCCAGCAGCTTGAAGGGACAAGAGACCCAGTACTTC. Its translation: CASSLKGQETQYF.

J is TRBJ1-1 and V is TRBV5-1; the D gene is possibly TRBD1 (5 bases). This CDR3 is 13 amino acids long. From germline, CDR1 is SGHRS and CDR2 YFSETQ. V was clipped by 4 bases and J by 6 bases, with 13 bases between them. The DNA of the CDR3 is TGCGCCAGCAGCCCGGGACTTTACGCTGAAGCTTTCTTT. Translated, it gives CASSPGLYAEAFF.